A single sample gave rise to the 29 T cell receptor beta chains below, sequenced in a study of blood T cells in healthy people across ages (dated by TCRdb to the mid-2010s). The protocol used for the library was 5' RACE. Sequencer: Illumina HiSeq 2500. A second PCR of about 7 to 12 cycles was performed with a sample-barcoded 5' primer and a J-beta primer mix. Using fastp trimming at Q25 and MiXCR clonotype assembly, TCRdb reanalyzed the public sequencing data and kept in-frame beta chains. Every entry covers one CDR3 protein and lists the most common genes and DNA from its rows. This sample comprises over 1,200,000 distinct CDR3 sequences, almost 60% of them detected only once. The ten largest clones take up 6.5% to 8.5% of the sample. The material sequenced was blood. The receptors here all came from a young man in good health.

This chain links TRBV7-2 with TRBJ2-1, with D uncertain. With 3 bases removed from V and 6 bases from J, the gap between germline ends came to 12 bases. Germline V gene lookup returns CDR1 SGHTA and CDR2 FQGNSA. This CDR3 contains 14 residues. The CDR3 loop is CASSFGPPSNEQFF. CDR3 sequence (DNA): TGTGCCAGCAGCTTTGGGCCCCCGAGCAATGAGCAGTTCTTC.

The rearrangement joins TRBV5-1 to TRBJ2-1; D not certain. Deletions cut 5 bases from V and 0 bases from J, with 9 bases between. Germline V gene data show CDR1 as SGHRS and CDR2 as YFSETQ. The CDR3 is 14 amino acids. The CDR3 is CASSLQPSYNEQFF. The CDR3, as DNA: TGCGCCAGCAGTCTACAGCCCTCCTACAATGAGCAGTTCTTC.

The chain carries TRBV14 and TRBJ2-4; TRBD2 matches 12 bases. The V segment lost 0 bases and the J segment 2 bases; nucleotides outside the gene matches: 5. The V gene's germline CDR1 is SGHDN and CDR2 FVKESK. The CDR3 is made up of 18 amino acids. The DNA of the CDR3 is TGTGCCAGCAGCCAAGAGACTAGCGGGAGTTCGTCCAAAAACATTCAGTACTTC. Its translation is CASSQETSGSSSKNIQYF.

Only one count was recorded for this clonotype. The CDR3 coding sequence is TGCGCCAGCAGCCCTACGGACAGGGGGAATTCACCCCTCCACTTT. This codes for CASSPTDRGNSPLHF. The chain couples TRBV5-1 to TRBJ1-6; 10 bases align to TRBD1. Germline CDR1 reads SGHRS; CDR2 reads YFSETQ. V lost 4 bases and J lost 7; bases outside the gene matches: 5. This CDR3 has 15 amino acids.

The gene calls are TRBV5-1 and TRBJ1-1; D not certain. The V end lost 1 base, the J end lost 6 bases, and 10 bases lay between the germline ends. Germline V gives CDR1 SGHRS, CDR2 YFSETQ. CDR3 length: 13 amino acids. The CDR3 DNA is TGCGCCAGCAGCTTGAGTCTCCTCGCTGAAGCTTTCTTT. Translated, it gives CASSLSLLAEAFF.

Only one count was recorded for this clonotype. J is TRBJ2-5 and V is TRBV29-1; no reliable D call. Trimming removed 4 bases from V and 5 bases from J, with 8 bases in between. CDR3 length: 11 amino acids. Germline V gene sequence: CDR1 SQVTM, CDR2 ANQGSEA. The chain's CDR3 is CSVASRETQYF. In DNA, the CDR3 is TGCAGCGTTGCCAGCAGGGAGACCCAGTACTTC.

This clonotype appeared a few times. CDR3 bases: TGCAGCGCCGCCGGGACTAGAGACTACGAGCAGTACTTC. Translation: CSAAGTRDYEQYF. The V call is TRBV29-1, the J call TRBJ2-7, with 8 nucleotides matching TRBD2. The CDR3 spans 13 residues. The V and J ends lost 7 bases and 3 bases, in that order; junction bases with no gene match: 8. The germline V gene has CDR1 SQVTM and CDR2 ANQGSEA.

This clonotype showed up just a few times. This chain joins TRBV10-3 and TRBJ2-3; the match to TRBD2 covers 8 bases. V dropped 4 bases and J dropped 3; count of bases not matched to a gene: 9. The CDR3 extends over 16 amino acids. The germline gives CDR1 ENHRY, CDR2 SYGVKD. The CDR3 DNA is TGTGCCATCAGTGGAGATAGCGGGGAGGGGACAGATACGCAGTATTTT. Amino acid sequence: CAISGDSGEGTDTQYF.

CDR3 amino acids: CASSWDTSGGPQETQYF. The CDR3 bases are TGCGCCAGCAGCTGGGATACTAGCGGGGGGCCTCAAGAGACCCAGTACTTC. This rearrangement joins TRBV5-1 to TRBJ2-5; 12 nucleotides line up with TRBD2. V was pared by 3 bases and J by 2 bases, with 8 bases of the junction left unmatched. CDR1 is SGHRS and CDR2 is YFSETQ in the germline V gene. The CDR3 covers 17 residues.

This clonotype turned up a few times. The gene calls are TRBV7-9 and TRBJ2-7; D could derive from TRBD1 or TRBD2 (5 bases each). Trimming left V 5 bases short and J 4 bases short, with 24 bases between. Germline V gene data show CDR1 as SEHNR and CDR2 as FQNEAQ (reference sequence). The CDR3 sequence is 17 residues long. The CDR3 loop is CASSPRVGPRDQYEQYF. The DNA for the CDR3 is TGTGCCAGCAGCCCTAGAGTGGGGCCAAGGGACCAGTACGAGCAGTACTTC.

This sequence joins TRBV20-1 and TRBJ2-7; 8 bases are shared with TRBD1. J was trimmed by 3 bases and V by 0 bases; bases with no gene match: 16. Germline V gene lookup returns CDR1 DFQATT and CDR2 SNEGSKA (reference sequence). The CDR3 loop spans 18 amino acids. CDR3 in DNA: TGCAGTGCTAGAGATGTCCGGGAAAGGACAGGGCTATTCTACGAGCAGTACTTC. The encoded protein is CSARDVRERTGLFYEQYF.

The chain combines TRBV11-2 with TRBJ2-7; D is unclear. The CDR3 extends over 14 amino acids. V was cut by 0 bases and J by 5 bases, with 11 bases left in between. Germline V CDR1 and CDR2: SGHAT, FQNNGV. Written as DNA, the CDR3 is TGTGCCAGCAGCTTAGAGTGGGGTCGGAACGAGCAGTACTTC. As protein: CASSLEWGRNEQYF.

The gene calls are TRBV30 and TRBJ1-1, with TRBD1 as a possible D gene (5 bases). The germline V and J ends were trimmed by 8 bases and 6 bases, with 16 bases remaining between them. The CDR3 has 12 amino acids. CDR1 is GTSNPN and CDR2 is SVGIG in the germline V gene (reference sequence). The CDR3 here is CAGGPMGPEAFF. Written as DNA, the CDR3 is TGTGCCGGGGGTCCTATGGGCCCTGAAGCTTTCTTT. The full variable domain, in which reference TRBV30 and TRBJ1-1 provide the parts outside the CDR3, is SQTIHQWPATLVQPVGSPLSLECTVEGTSNPNLYWYRQAAGRGLQLLFYSVGIGQISSEVPQNLSASRPQDRQFILSSKKLLLSDSGFYLCAGGPMGPEAFFGQGTRLTVV.

The V gene is TRBV5-1, the J gene TRBJ2-3, with 7 bases that match TRBD1. V lost 0 bases and J lost 6; bases outside the gene matches: 7. The CDR3 covers 15 residues. The germline V gene has CDR1 SGHRS and CDR2 YFSETQ. The DNA for the CDR3 is TGCGCCAGCAGCTTGGAGGGGGCCCGTAAGGATACGCAGTATTTT. Encoded protein: CASSLEGARKDTQYF.

The chain is built from TRBV28 and TRBJ2-7, with D unresolved. The germline CDR1 and CDR2 sequences are MDHEN and SYDVKM. V was pared by 2 bases and J by 5 bases, with 16 bases between. The CDR3 is 15 residues long. DNA of the CDR3: TGTGCCAGCAGTTTAAGGAGACGGCCAGTTGACGAGCAGTACTTC. Translation gives CASSLRRRPVDEQYF.

In its sample, this clonotype was seen once. J is TRBJ1-2 and V is TRBV15; unclear D gene. Looked up from germline, CDR1 is LNHNV and CDR2 is YYDKDF (reference sequence). V was shortened by 1 base and J by 0 bases, with 3 bases between the two germline ends. The CDR3 has 13 residues. CDR3 nucleotides: TGTGCCACCAGCAGAGGGGCTAACTATGGCTACACCTTC. Protein: CATSRGANYGYTF.

There are a few counts of this clonotype. The J gene is TRBJ2-7, the V gene TRBV4-3; D call uncertain. The CDR3 loop spans 14 amino acids. The ends were cut back, 0 bases at V and 6 bases at J, with 12 bases in the middle. The germline CDR1 and CDR2 sequences are LGHNA and YSLEER. The CDR3 nucleotides read TGCGCCAGCAGCCAAGATTACGACGTCTCCGAGCAGTACTTC. It encodes CASSQDYDVSEQYF.

This sequence joins TRBV7-7 and TRBJ2-1; D remains ambiguous. This CDR3 region has 15 residues. Per the germline V gene, CDR1 is SSHAT and CDR2 is FNYEAQ (reference sequence). The V end was cut by 5 bases, the J end by 0 bases, with 11 bases between. The DNA for the CDR3 is TGTGCCAGCAGCCTGTCCTATAGCTCCTACAATGAGCAGTTCTTC. It codes for CASSLSYSSYNEQFF.

This clonotype was picked up a small number of times. This rearrangement joins TRBV6-1 to TRBJ2-6, with D possibly TRBD1 on 6 matching bases. This CDR3 comprises 16 residues. CDR1 and CDR2 (germline): MNHNS, SASEGT. As DNA, the CDR3 is TGTGTCGTACGAGACAGGTTGACGTCTGGGGCCAACGTCCTGACTTTC. It is translated as CVVRDRLTSGANVLTF.

The chain is built from TRBV4-2 and TRBJ2-1; D possibly corresponds to TRBD2 (6 bases). With 3 bases removed from V and 8 bases from J, the gap between germline ends came to 11 bases. Germline V gives CDR1 LGHNA, CDR2 YNFKEQ. The CDR3 runs 13 residues. This CDR3 is CASSHRLGDEQFF. The CDR3 nucleotides read TGTGCCAGCAGCCATAGACTAGGTGATGAGCAGTTCTTC.

The V call is TRBV4-3, the J call TRBJ2-7; TRBD1 matches at 8 bases. CDR3 length equals 13 residues. J gave up 7 bases and V 5 bases, and 7 bases lay outside the gene matches. Germline values: CDR1 LGHNA, CDR2 YSLEER. The CDR3 sequence is CASSYDRGEEQYF. CDR3 DNA sequence: TGCGCCAGCAGCTACGACAGGGGTGAAGAGCAGTACTTC.

The genes are TRBV6-2 or TRBV6-3 and TRBJ2-2; D not certain. The CDR3 runs 15 residues. The V end was cut by 8 bases, the J end by 0 bases, with 13 bases between. CDR1 and CDR2 from the germline V gene are MNHEY and SVGEGT. Here the CDR3 reads CASVALKSNTGELFF. Here the CDR3 DNA reads TGTGCCAGCGTAGCCTTAAAGTCGAACACCGGGGAGCTGTTTTTT.

V and J are TRBV20-1 and TRBJ2-1, with D hard to call. The V and J ends lost 3 bases and 1 base respectively, with 10 bases between them. Germline CDR1 DFQATT, CDR2 SNEGSKA (reference sequence). This CDR3 has 14 residues. The CDR3 sequence is CSARSPTSYNEQFF. The CDR3, as DNA: TGCAGTGCTAGGTCACCTACTTCCTACAATGAGCAGTTCTTC.

This clonotype has only a few counts. Written as DNA, the CDR3 is TGCGCCAGCAGCTTGGACGGCTCGGAGACCCAGTACTTC. Translated: CASSLDGSETQYF. V usage is TRBV5-1 and J usage is TRBJ2-5; D call uncertain. Germline V CDR1 and CDR2: SGHRS, YFSETQ. The V gene lost 0 bases and the J gene lost 5 bases, with 8 bases spanning the gap. The CDR3 totals 13 residues.

The chain recombines TRBV6-1 with TRBJ2-1; maybe TRBD2 (6 bases). Germline assignment: CDR1 MNHNS and CDR2 SASEGT. The V end lost 8 bases, the J end lost 7 bases, and 18 bases lay between the germline ends. This CDR3 has 14 amino acids. CDR3 DNA: TGTGCCAGCTGTCGTACTAGCTTCATGAATGAGCAGTTCTTC. Translation gives CASCRTSFMNEQFF.

The gene calls are TRBV7-8 and TRBJ2-4; 9 bases agree with TRBD1. Unmatched junction bases numbered 11, after V lost 4 bases and J lost 13 bases. This CDR3 region has 14 residues. Germline V gene data show CDR1 as SGHVS and CDR2 as FQNEAQ. The DNA of the CDR3 is TGTGCCAGCAGCTCTGGGACAGGGTATTCGGAGCAGTACTTC. Its translation is CASSSGTGYSEQYF.

V gene TRBV20-1 combines with J gene TRBJ2-1; 7 nucleotides align to TRBD2. The length of the CDR3 is 13 residues. The V and J ends lost 6 bases and 9 bases, in that order; junction bases with no gene match: 11. Germline assignment: CDR1 DFQATT and CDR2 SNEGSKA (reference sequence). DNA for the CDR3: TGCAGTGCCGCTCGATCACTAGCGAGTGAGCAGTTCTTC. Protein sequence: CSAARSLASEQFF.

This clonotype was observed a handful of times. This chain connects TRBV4-3 to TRBJ2-7; D is uncertain. CDR3 size: 15 residues. V lost 0 bases to trimming and J lost 6 bases, with 15 bases between them. The germline CDR1 and CDR2 sequences are LGHNA and YSLEER. In DNA form, the CDR3 reads TGCGCCAGCAGCCAAGACCTCGTAAAGGGTACCGAGCAGTACTTC. It codes for CASSQDLVKGTEQYF.

The DNA of the CDR3 is TGTGCCAGCATGCCGGGACAGGGTGAGCAGTACTTC. This codes for CASMPGQGEQYF. The V gene is TRBV6-5, the J gene TRBJ2-5; TRBD1 aligns across 9 bases. V dropped 7 bases and J dropped 11; count of bases not matched to a gene: 8. The germline gives CDR1 MNHEY, CDR2 SVGAGI. This CDR3 is built from 12 residues.